This T cell receptor beta chain originates from a study of blood T cell repertoires in COVID-19. On the study more broadly: PBMCs, B-cell-depleted T cells, or T cells were the source of the cDNA or gDNA that made up the material.

Germline loops: CDR1 SGHAT, CDR2 FQNNGV. V lost 4 bases to trimming and J lost 0 bases, with 9 bases between them. The CDR3 loop spans 14 amino acids. Data came from immunoSEQ multiplex PCR; TCRdb stores just in-frame clones and leaves some out. The data show around 98,000 clones, around 75% seen once. This chain links TRBV11-2 with TRBJ1-1, with TRBD1 as a possible D gene (6 bases). Material for sequencing was peripheral blood. The source of this sequence is a man between 65 and 85 years old with acute or convalescent COVID-19. In DNA form, the CDR3 reads TGTGCCAGCAGCTCCGGGACATTGAACACTGAAGCTTTCTTT. It translates to CASSSGTLNTEAFF.